This TCR beta chain came from a study of blood T cell repertoires in COVID-19. Study-level background: Italy, Spain and the United States were the sources of the convalescent and acute COVID-19 samples. The cDNA or gDNA used as material had been derived from T cells, B-cell-depleted T cells, or PBMCs.

Method: immunoSEQ multiplex PCR; TCRdb's copy keeps in-frame clones and lacks some. Among about 60,000 clones listed, over 80% were seen once. Germline V gene lookup returns CDR1 MNHNS and CDR2 SASEGT. Trimming pared 0 bases from V and 0 bases from J, leaving 9 bases between. The CDR3 has 16 amino acids. Enrollment of patients from Seattle took place during active infection, with longitudinal follow-up. The specimen sequenced was peripheral blood. The chain recombines TRBV6-1 with TRBJ1-3; no clear D gene. This TCR derives from a man aged 25 to 40 with COVID-19, enrolled during active disease. CDR3 coding DNA: TGTGCCAGCAGTGAAGCGATGGTCAGCTCTGGAAACACCATATATTTT. Translating it yields CASSEAMVSSGNTIYF.